This T cell receptor (beta chain) was sequenced during a study of cytomegalovirus exposure and HLA in healthy donors. Study outcomes and limitations: The authors confirmed in vitro that three CMV-associated chains were specific for CMV antigens.

This CDR3 region has 14 residues. Trimming took off 0 bases at V and 3 bases at J, with 6 bases between the two ends. Germline CDR1 and CDR2: MNHNS and SASEGT. Note on this clone: The antigen is unknown.

Here immunoSEQ multiplex PCR was the method, and the copy in TCRdb shows in-frame clones only, minus some. The sample shows 97,000 or so clones, roughly 87% of them seen only once. This chain uses TRBV6-1 with TRBJ1-5, with D tentatively TRBD1 (6 bases). The sequence was obtained from a man between 18 and 35 years old in good health and CMV-seropositive. The sample was PBMCs. For the CDR3, the DNA is TGTGCCAGCAGTGAAGCGGGGGCCAATCAGCCCCAGCATTTT. It yields the protein CASSEAGANQPQHF.